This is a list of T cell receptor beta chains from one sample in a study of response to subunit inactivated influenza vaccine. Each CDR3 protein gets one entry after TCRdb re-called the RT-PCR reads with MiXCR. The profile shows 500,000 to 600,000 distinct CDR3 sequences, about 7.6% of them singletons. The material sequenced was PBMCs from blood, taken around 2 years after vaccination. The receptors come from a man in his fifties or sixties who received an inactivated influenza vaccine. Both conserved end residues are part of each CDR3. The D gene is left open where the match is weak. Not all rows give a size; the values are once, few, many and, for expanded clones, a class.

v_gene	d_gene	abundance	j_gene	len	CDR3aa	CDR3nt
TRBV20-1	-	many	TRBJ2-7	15	CSARDHRTSAYEQYF	TGCAGTGCTAGAGATCACAGGACAAGCGCCTACGAGCAGTACTTC
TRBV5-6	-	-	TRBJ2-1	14	CASSHYRRYNEQFF	TGTGCCAGCAGTCATTACCGACGCTACAATGAGCAGTTCTTC
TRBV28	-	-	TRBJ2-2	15	CASSPTLPSPGELFF	TGTGCCAGCAGTCCCACCCTCCCCTCGCCCGGGGAGCTGTTTTTT
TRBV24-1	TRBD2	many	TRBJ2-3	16	CATSDPGTSGTDTQYF	TGTGCCACCAGTGACCCCGGGACTAGCGGCACAGATACGCAGTATTTT
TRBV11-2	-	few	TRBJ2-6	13	CASSLERANVLTF	TGTGCCAGCAGCTTAGAGAGGGCCAACGTCCTGACTTTC
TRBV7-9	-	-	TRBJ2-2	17	CASSSPLPEANTGELFF	TGTGCCAGCAGCTCCCCCCTCCCGGAAGCGAACACCGGGGAGCTGTTTTTT
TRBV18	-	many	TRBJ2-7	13	CASSPTGPYEQYF	TGTGCCAGCTCACCAACGGGACCCTACGAGCAGTACTTC
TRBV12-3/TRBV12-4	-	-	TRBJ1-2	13	CASRPTGSSGYTF	TGTGCCAGCAGACCCACAGGGTCCTCCGGCTACACCTTC
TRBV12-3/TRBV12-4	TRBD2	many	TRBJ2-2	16	CASSLRLAGLLGELFF	TGTGCCAGCAGTCTTCGACTAGCGGGATTATTGGGGGAGCTGTTTTTT
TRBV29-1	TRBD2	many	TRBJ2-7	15	CSVKGDYRSSYEQYF	TGCAGCGTCAAAGGGGACTACCGGAGCTCCTACGAGCAGTACTTC
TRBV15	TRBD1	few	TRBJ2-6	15	CATKDRISGANVLTF	TGTGCCACCAAGGACAGGATCTCTGGGGCCAACGTCCTGACTTTC
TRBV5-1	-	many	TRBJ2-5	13	CASSLAAQETQYF	TGCGCCAGCAGCTTGGCCGCCCAAGAGACCCAGTACTTC
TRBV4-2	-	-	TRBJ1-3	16	CASSQVRGSGGNTIYF	TGTGCCAGCAGCCAAGTCAGGGGCTCGGGGGGAAACACCATATATTTT
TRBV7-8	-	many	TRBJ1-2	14	CASSRREGDYGYTF	TGTGCCAGCAGCCGGCGAGAAGGGGACTATGGCTACACCTTC
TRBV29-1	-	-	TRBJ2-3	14	CSLVGGAVLDTQYF	TGCAGCCTTGTTGGAGGAGCGGTACTTGATACGCAGTATTTT
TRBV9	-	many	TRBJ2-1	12	CASSLLENEQFF	TGTGCCAGCAGTCTACTTGAGAATGAGCAGTTCTTC
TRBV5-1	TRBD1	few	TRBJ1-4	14	CASSLMGQNEKLFF	TGCGCCAGCAGCTTAATGGGACAGAATGAAAAACTGTTTTTT
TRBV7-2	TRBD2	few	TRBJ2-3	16	CASSPALAGGSDTQYF	TGTGCCAGCAGCCCCGCCCTAGCGGGAGGTTCAGATACGCAGTATTTT
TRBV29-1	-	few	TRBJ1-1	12	CSVGAGRAEAFF	TGCAGCGTTGGGGCAGGGAGGGCTGAAGCTTTCTTT
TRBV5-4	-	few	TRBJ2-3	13	CASSLSSGDTQYF	TGTGCCAGCAGCTTGTCGTCGGGGGATACGCAGTATTTT
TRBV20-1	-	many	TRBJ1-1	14	CSAPGTPPHQEAFF	TGCAGTGCCCCGGGCACCCCACCCCACCAGGAAGCTTTCTTT
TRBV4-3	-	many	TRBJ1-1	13	CASSQFPNTEAFF	TGCGCCAGCAGCCAATTCCCGAACACTGAAGCTTTCTTT
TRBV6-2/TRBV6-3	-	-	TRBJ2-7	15	CASTYRDAVIYEQYF	TGTGCCAGCACCTACCGGGACGCAGTAATCTACGAGCAGTACTTC
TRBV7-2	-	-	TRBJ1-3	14	CASSRRTGGNTIYF	TGTGCCAGCAGCCGTCGAACAGGGGGAAACACCATATATTTT
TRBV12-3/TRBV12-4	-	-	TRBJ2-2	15	CASSFVQKNTGELFF	TGTGCCAGCAGTTTTGTTCAGAAGAACACCGGGGAGCTGTTTTTT
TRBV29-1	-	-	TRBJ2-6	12	CSVDGGANVLTF	TGCAGCGTTGATGGTGGGGCCAACGTCCTGACTTTC
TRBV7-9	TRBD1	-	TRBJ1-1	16	CASSPQAGGLGTEAFF	TGTGCCAGCAGCCCTCAGGCAGGGGGCTTGGGCACTGAAGCTTTCTTT
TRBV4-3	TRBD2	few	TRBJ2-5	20	CASSQDTPLGRGLYLETQYF	TGCGCCAGCAGCCAGGATACCCCTCTAGGGAGGGGCCTTTACCTAGAGACCCAGTACTTC
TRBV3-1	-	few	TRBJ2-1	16	CASSLRRGHGYNEQFF	TGTGCCAGCAGCCTTAGGAGGGGCCACGGGTACAATGAGCAGTTCTTC
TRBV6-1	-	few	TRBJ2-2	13	CASSVSRAGELFF	TGTGCCAGCAGTGTTTCGCGGGCTGGGGAGCTGTTTTTT
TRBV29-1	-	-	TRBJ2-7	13	CSVRGVGSYEQYF	TGCAGCGTTCGGGGAGTAGGGTCCTACGAGCAGTACTTC
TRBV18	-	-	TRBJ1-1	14	CASRAGGPNTEAFF	TGTGCCAGCCGCGCCGGGGGCCCGAATACTGAAGCTTTCTTT
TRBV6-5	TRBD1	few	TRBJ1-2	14	CASSYQWTGYGYTF	TGTGCCAGCAGTTACCAGTGGACAGGCTATGGCTACACCTTC
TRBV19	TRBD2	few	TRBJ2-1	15	CASTEGLAGRGEQFF	TGTGCCAGTACCGAGGGACTAGCCGGTCGGGGGGAGCAGTTCTTC
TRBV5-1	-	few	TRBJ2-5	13	CASSALLRETQYF	TGCGCCAGCAGCGCCCTTCTACGAGAGACCCAGTACTTC
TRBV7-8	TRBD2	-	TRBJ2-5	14	CASSVSGMGETQYF	TGTGCCAGCAGCGTAAGCGGGATGGGGGAGACCCAGTACTTC
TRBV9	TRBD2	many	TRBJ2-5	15	CASSVSGVESETQYF	TGTGCCAGCAGCGTAAGCGGGGTGGAGTCAGAGACCCAGTACTTC
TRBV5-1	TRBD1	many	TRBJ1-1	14	CASSVGQGNTEAFF	TGCGCCAGCAGCGTGGGACAGGGAAACACTGAAGCTTTCTTT
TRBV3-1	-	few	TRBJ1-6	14	CASSMGRRDSPLHF	TGTGCCAGCAGCATGGGCAGGAGGGATTCACCCCTCCACTTT
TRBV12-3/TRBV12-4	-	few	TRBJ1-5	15	CASSFQWGSNHPQHF	TGTGCCAGCAGTTTTCAGTGGGGTAGCAATCACCCCCAGCATTTT
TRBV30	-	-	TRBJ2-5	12	CAWIPNQETQYF	TGTGCCTGGATCCCCAATCAAGAGACCCAGTACTTC
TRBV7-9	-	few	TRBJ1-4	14	CASSSDEGNEKLFF	TGTGCCAGCAGCTCGGACGAGGGGAATGAAAAACTGTTTTTT
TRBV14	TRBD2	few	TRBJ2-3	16	CASSHKRGASTDTQYF	TGTGCCAGCAGCCATAAGCGGGGGGCCTCGACAGATACGCAGTATTTT
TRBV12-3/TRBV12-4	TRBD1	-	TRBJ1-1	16	CASSWGQGSVNTEAFF	TGTGCCAGCAGTTGGGGACAGGGGTCGGTTAACACTGAAGCTTTCTTT
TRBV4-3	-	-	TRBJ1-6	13	CASSRDSNSPLHF	TGCGCCAGCAGCCGAGACAGCAATTCACCCCTCCACTTT
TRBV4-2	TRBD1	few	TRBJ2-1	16	CASSQVQGRLVNEQFF	TGTGCCAGCAGCCAAGTACAGGGGCGTTTGGTCAATGAGCAGTTCTTC
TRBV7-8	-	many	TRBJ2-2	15	CASSLGLPNTGELFF	TGTGCCAGCAGCTTAGGACTCCCGAACACCGGGGAGCTGTTTTTT
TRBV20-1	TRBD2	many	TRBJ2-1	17	CSARDSIPSGSFHEQFF	TGCAGTGCTAGAGATTCCATCCCTAGCGGGAGTTTCCATGAGCAGTTCTTC
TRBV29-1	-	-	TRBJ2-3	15	CSVVGLPLGTDTQYF	TGCAGCGTTGTAGGTCTTCCGCTGGGAACAGATACGCAGTATTTT
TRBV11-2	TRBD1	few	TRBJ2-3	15	CASSRDRGRVDTQYF	TGTGCCAGCAGCCGGGACAGGGGGCGCGTAGATACGCAGTATTTT
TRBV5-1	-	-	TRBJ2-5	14	CASSLGQNKETQYF	TGCGCCAGCAGCTTGGGACAGAACAAAGAGACCCAGTACTTC
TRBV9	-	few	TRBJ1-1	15	CASSGGGVWDTEAFF	TGTGCCAGCAGCGGAGGAGGGGTTTGGGACACTGAAGCTTTCTTT